This T cell receptor beta chain emerged from a study of blood T cell repertoires in COVID-19. Original methodology: Reference gene primer amplification gave estimated nucleated cell counts. Produced via immunoSEQ multiplex PCR; TCRdb's table is partial and in-frame only. For V, J and clone size, that table is used; D and trimming come from the DNA. The sample lists about 130,000 clones; roughly 75% were seen once. From germline, CDR1 is MDHEN and CDR2 SYDVKM. The CDR3 has 13 amino acids. V was trimmed by 7 bases and J by 4 bases, leaving 13 bases between them. Cohorts were based on clinical histories the participants reported.

The chain joins TRBV28 to TRBJ1-2, with unresolved D. This TCR was sampled from a woman aged 45-59 years who had recovered from COVID-19. Sample: PBMCs or T cells enriched from blood (not recorded which). The chain's CDR3 is CASTPPLSYGYTF. In DNA form, the CDR3 reads TGTGCCAGCACCCCACCCCTGAGCTATGGCTACACCTTC.